Below are 9 T cell receptor beta chains sequenced from a single sample in a study of T cell responses to AZD1222 COVID-19 vaccine. TCRdb's copy holds only in-frame clones and misses some; the assay was immunoSEQ multiplex PCR. The sample consists of just over 80,000 clones, approximately 90% of them appearing once. The sample was peripheral blood, taken on day 0 of AZD1222 vaccination. These receptors all stem from an adult in good health.

This clone was observed once. This CDR3 is CASSLLLTTGGDGYTF. In nucleotides, the CDR3 is TGTGCCAGCAGTTTACTGTTAACGACAGGGGGTGATGGCTACACCTTC. The chain joins TRBV28 to TRBJ1-2, with 9 bases fitting TRBD1. The V segment lost 2 bases and the J segment 6 bases; nucleotides outside the gene matches: 10. CDR1 and CDR2 from the germline V gene are MDHEN and SYDVKM. CDR3 length: 16 residues.

The DNA for the CDR3 is TGTGCCAGCAGGGGGGCAACTAATGAAAAACTGTTTTTT. Protein sequence: CASRGATNEKLFF. The chain uses TRBV16 and TRBJ1-4; TRBD1 might be the D (5 bases). With 6 bases removed from V and 0 bases from J, the gap between germline ends came to 5 bases. The CDR3 is 13 residues long. Per the germline V gene, CDR1 is KGHSY and CDR2 is FQNENV.

CDR3 in amino acids: CASSYIVTYNSPLHF. The CDR3 nucleotides read TGTGCCAGCTCCTACATAGTTACCTATAATTCACCCCTCCACTTT. This rearrangement joins TRBV11-2 to TRBJ1-6, with unresolved D. V lost 8 bases and J lost 2, with 13 bases in between. CDR1 is SGHAT and CDR2 is FQNNGV in the germline V gene. This CDR3 has 15 amino acids.

The chain recombines TRBV9 with TRBJ2-5; D uncertain. CDR1 is SGDLS and CDR2 is YYNGEE in the germline V gene. This CDR3 comprises 13 residues. Trimming took 2 bases from V and 1 from J, leaving 6 bases between them. The CDR3 nucleotides read TGTGCCAGCAGCGTCGGCGGCCAAGAGACCCAGTACTTC. It specifies CASSVGGQETQYF.

This chain joins TRBV4-3 and TRBJ1-1; D possibly corresponds to TRBD1 (5 bases). V gave up 0 bases and J gave up 5 bases, with 13 bases separating them. The CDR3 length is 15 residues. The germline gives CDR1 LGHNA, CDR2 YSLEER. The CDR3 bases are TGCGCCAGCAGCCAAGATGGTAGGGGAATGACTGAAGCTTTCTTT. Amino acids: CASSQDGRGMTEAFF.

The chain employs TRBV19 and TRBJ1-5; D call uncertain. Trimming shortened V by 7 bases and J by 2 bases, and 6 bases separated the two germline ends. Germline values: CDR1 LNHDA, CDR2 SQIVND (reference sequence). The CDR3 has 12 amino acids. The CDR3, as DNA: TGTGCCAGTACCTTAGGCAATCAGCCCCAGCATTTT. Protein product: CASTLGNQPQHF. Combining the CDR3 with reference TRBV19 and TRBJ1-5 gives the whole variable domain DGGITQSPKYLFRKEGQNVTLSCEQNLNHDAMYWYRQDPGQGLRLIYYSQIVNDFQKGDIAEGYSVSREKKESFPLTVTSAQKNPTAFYLCASTLGNQPQHFGDGTRLSIL.

The chain links TRBV7-8 to TRBJ1-2; unclear D gene. The CDR3 has 14 residues. Germline CDR1 and CDR2: SGHVS and FQNEAQ. Trimming took 5 bases from V and 4 from J, leaving 14 bases between them. Here the CDR3 reads CASSESAGFYGYTF. CDR3 DNA sequence: TGTGCCAGCAGCGAGAGCGCGGGGTTCTATGGCTACACCTTC.

This chain connects TRBV18 to TRBJ2-3; 9 bases fit TRBD2. CDR3 length: 16 amino acids. Unmatched junction bases numbered 5, after V lost 1 base and J lost 3 bases. CDR1 is KGHSH, CDR2 LQKENI, per germline. The CDR3 DNA is TGTGCCAGCTCACCACTTGCGCGGGGGGGGACAGATACGCAGTATTTT. Translation gives CASSPLARGGTDTQYF. Using reference TRBV18 and TRBJ2-3 for the parts outside the CDR3, the full variable domain is NAGVMQNPRHLVRRRGQEARLRCSPMKGHSHVYWYRQLPEEGLKFMVYLQKENIIDESGMPKERFSAEFPKEGPSILRIQQVVRGDSAAYFCASSPLARGGTDTQYFGPGTRLTVL.

V and J are TRBV19 and TRBJ1-2; D gene uncertain. Germline CDR1 reads LNHDA; CDR2 reads SQIVND (reference sequence). Trimming stripped 0 bases from V and 9 bases from J, with 11 bases between. This CDR3 is 13 amino acids long. CDR3 nucleotides: TGTGCCAGTAGTATAGATCTAGTTCGGAGCTACACCTTC. Encoded protein: CASSIDLVRSYTF.